The sequence of this TCR beta chain was determined in a study of shared clonotypes between healthy human individuals. Unsorted PBMC replicate PCRs used about 290 ng DNA, around 28,000 T cell genomes. Assay: immunoSEQ multiplex PCR; the TCRdb copy retains only in-frame clones and omits some. The repertoire consists of some 470,000 clones, with 70% to 80% occurring once and the leading ten covering under 15%. Whole-study results and caveats: The sole specimen, blood, was sampled, and tissue repertoires likely differ.

Those who donated were healthy HIV-negative adults, with no recent acute infections or vaccinations reported. Without sorting, samples used tens of millions of PBMCs for genomic DNA. Of note for this clone: Antigen unknown.

The source is a woman aged 40 to 50 in good health. Some clones in this sample may be carry-over from other donors' samples. The sample comprised PBMCs.

The CDR3 protein is CAISEIFYEQYF. The CDR3 region has the DNA TGTGCCATCAGTGAAATTTTCTACGAGCAGTACTTC. The J gene is TRBJ2-7, the V gene TRBV10-3; D gene uncertain. This CDR3 region has 12 residues. Trimming stripped 3 bases from V and 3 bases from J, with 6 bases between. Germline CDR1 is ENHRY and CDR2 is SYGVKD.